This T cell receptor (beta chain) was found in a study of blood T cells in healthy people across ages. This clonotype was found a few times. The antigen remains unidentified. Study results and caveats: Shifts in expanded clonotypes may have been confounded by donor CMV status, which was unknown. Versus aged donors, long-lived donors had higher diversity and more naive CD4+ cells. One million T cells yielded diversity estimates that were considered underestimates.

Together with a sample-barcoded 5' primer, a J-beta primer mix was included in a second PCR lasting 7 to 11 cycles. Every cDNA molecule carried a tag from a template-switch adaptor bearing 12 random nucleotides. TCRdb reanalysed the 5' RACE reads using MiXCR and keeps one entry per CDR3 protein. The sample consists of 380,000 or so distinct CDR3 sequences, over 45% of them appearing once. This CDR3 contains 14 residues. The germline CDR1 and CDR2 sequences are DFQATT and SNEGSKA (reference sequence). The junction had 8 bases not matched to a gene; V was cut back by 3 bases and J by 6 bases. The genes are TRBV20-1 and TRBJ1-5; 7 nucleotides line up with TRBD1. This clonotype was obtained from a man in his 60s in good health. The sample consisted of blood. The CDR3 region has the DNA TGCAGTGCTAGTCCTCGACAGGGAGGTCAGCCCCAGCATTTT. Translating it yields CSASPRQGGQPQHF.